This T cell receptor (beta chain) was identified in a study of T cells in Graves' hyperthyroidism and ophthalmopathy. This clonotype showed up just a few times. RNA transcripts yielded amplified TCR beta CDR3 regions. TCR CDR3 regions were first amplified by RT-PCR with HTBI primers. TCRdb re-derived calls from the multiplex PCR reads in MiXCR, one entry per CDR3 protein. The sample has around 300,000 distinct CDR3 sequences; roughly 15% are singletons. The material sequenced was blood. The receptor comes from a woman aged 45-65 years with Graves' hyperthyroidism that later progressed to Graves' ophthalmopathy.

The CDR3 DNA is TGCAGTGCTAGGAATGCGTCCCGGGAGACCCAGTACTTC. It codes for CSARNASRETQYF. The rearrangement joins TRBV20-1 to TRBJ2-5; no definite D call. This CDR3 spans 13 amino acids. Germline CDR1 DFQATT, CDR2 SNEGSKA (reference sequence). Trimming pared 3 bases from V and 5 bases from J, leaving 13 bases between.